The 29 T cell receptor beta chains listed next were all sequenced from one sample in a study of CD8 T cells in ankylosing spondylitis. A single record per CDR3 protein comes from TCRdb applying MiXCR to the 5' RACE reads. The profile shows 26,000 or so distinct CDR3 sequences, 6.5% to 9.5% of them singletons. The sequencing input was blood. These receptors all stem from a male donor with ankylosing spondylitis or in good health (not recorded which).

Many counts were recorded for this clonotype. CDR3 sequence (DNA): TGTGCCAGCAGCTCCGGGGGGCAAGTAGATACGCAGTATTTT. As protein: CASSSGGQVDTQYF. The chain combines TRBV9 with TRBJ2-3; perhaps TRBD2 as D (7 bases). This CDR3 contains 14 residues. Germline CDR1 and CDR2: SGDLS and YYNGEE. V was trimmed by 4 bases and J by 5 bases, leaving 14 bases between them. The full variable domain, its missing parts supplied by reference TRBV9 and TRBJ2-3, is DSGVTQTPKHLITATGQRVTLRCSPRSGDLSVYWYQQSLDQGLQFLIQYYNGEERAKGNILERFSAQQFPDLHSELNLSSLELGDSALYFCASSSGGQVDTQYFGPGTRLTVL.

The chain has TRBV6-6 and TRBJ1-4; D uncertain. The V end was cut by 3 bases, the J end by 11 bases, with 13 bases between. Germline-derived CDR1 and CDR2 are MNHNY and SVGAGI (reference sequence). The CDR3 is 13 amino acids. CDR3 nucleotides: TGTGCCAGCAGTTATGGTGGGAACCCTAAACTGTTTTTT. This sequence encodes CASSYGGNPKLFF.

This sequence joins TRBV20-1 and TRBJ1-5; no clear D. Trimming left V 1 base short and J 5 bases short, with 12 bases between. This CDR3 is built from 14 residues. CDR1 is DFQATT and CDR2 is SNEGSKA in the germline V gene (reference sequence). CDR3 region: CSARGGFGDQPQHF. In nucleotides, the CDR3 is TGCAGTGCTAGAGGCGGTTTTGGGGATCAGCCCCAGCATTTT.

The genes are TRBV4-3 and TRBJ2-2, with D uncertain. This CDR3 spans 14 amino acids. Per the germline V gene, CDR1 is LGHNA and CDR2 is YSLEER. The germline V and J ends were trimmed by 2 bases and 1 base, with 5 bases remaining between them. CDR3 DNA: TGCGCCAGCAGCCAACCGCGGAACACCGGGGAGCTGTTTTTT. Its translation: CASSQPRNTGELFF.

Here the CDR3 DNA reads TGTGCCAGCAGTGAAGTTAAGGATGAGCAGTTCTTC. Translation gives CASSEVKDEQFF. The chain employs TRBV2 and TRBJ2-1, with D unclear. CDR3 size: 12 residues. The V gene lost 1 base and the J gene lost 8 bases, with 6 bases spanning the gap. Germline V gene sequence: CDR1 SNHLY, CDR2 FYNNEI.

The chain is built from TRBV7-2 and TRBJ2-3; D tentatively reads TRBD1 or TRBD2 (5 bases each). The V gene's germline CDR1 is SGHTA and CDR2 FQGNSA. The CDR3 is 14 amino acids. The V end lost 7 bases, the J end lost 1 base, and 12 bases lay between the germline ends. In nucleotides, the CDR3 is TGTGCCAGCACAGCTGTGGGGGGCACAGATACGCAGTATTTT. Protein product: CASTAVGGTDTQYF.

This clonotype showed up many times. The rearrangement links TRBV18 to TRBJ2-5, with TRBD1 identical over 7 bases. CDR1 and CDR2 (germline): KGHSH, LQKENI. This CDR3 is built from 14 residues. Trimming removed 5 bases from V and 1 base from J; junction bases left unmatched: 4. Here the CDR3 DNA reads TGTGCCAGCTCAGCCAACAGGGGCCAAGAGACCCAGTACTTC. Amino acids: CASSANRGQETQYF. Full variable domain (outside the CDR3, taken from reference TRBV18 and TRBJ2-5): NAGVMQNPRHLVRRRGQEARLRCSPMKGHSHVYWYRQLPEEGLKFMVYLQKENIIDESGMPKERFSAEFPKEGPSILRIQQVVRGDSAAYFCASSANRGQETQYFGPGTRLLVL.

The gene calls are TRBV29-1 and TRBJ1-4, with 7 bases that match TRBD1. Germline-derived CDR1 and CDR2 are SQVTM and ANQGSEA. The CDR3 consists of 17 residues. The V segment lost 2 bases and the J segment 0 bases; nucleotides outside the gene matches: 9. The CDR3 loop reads CSVERGQGVATNEKLFF. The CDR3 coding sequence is TGCAGCGTTGAAAGAGGGCAGGGGGTCGCAACTAATGAAAAACTGTTTTTT.

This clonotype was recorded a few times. The CDR3 region is CASVVGNTGELFF. The CDR3, as DNA: TGTGCCTCCGTCGTCGGGAACACCGGGGAGCTGTTTTTT. The V call is TRBV28, the J call TRBJ2-2, with unresolved D. The CDR3 consists of 13 residues. Germline V CDR1 and CDR2: MDHEN, SYDVKM. V gave up 11 bases and J gave up 1 base, with 11 bases separating them. The complete variable domain, with remaining parts taken from reference TRBV28 and TRBJ2-2, reads DVKVTQSSRYLVKRTGEKVFLECVQDMDHENMFWYRQDPGLGLRLIYFSYDVKMKEKGDIPEGYSVSREKKERFSLILESASTNQTSMYLCASVVGNTGELFFGEGSRLTVL.

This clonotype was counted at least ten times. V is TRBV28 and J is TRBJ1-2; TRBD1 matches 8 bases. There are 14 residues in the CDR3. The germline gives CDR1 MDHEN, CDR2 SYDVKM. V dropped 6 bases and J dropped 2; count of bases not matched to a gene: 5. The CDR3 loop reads CASRAGGLNYGYTF. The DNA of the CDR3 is TGTGCCAGCAGGGCAGGGGGCTTAAACTATGGCTACACCTTC.

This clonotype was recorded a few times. CDR3 amino acids: CASAPRRRSYEQYV. CDR3 nucleotides: TGTGCCAGCGCCCCCCGGCGCCGATCCTACGAGCAGTACGTC. V gene TRBV27 combines with J gene TRBJ2-7; D is unclear. The CDR3 has 14 amino acids. Trimming took 8 bases from V and 1 from J, leaving 15 bases between them. CDR1 MNHEY and CDR2 SMNVEV come from the germline V gene (reference sequence).

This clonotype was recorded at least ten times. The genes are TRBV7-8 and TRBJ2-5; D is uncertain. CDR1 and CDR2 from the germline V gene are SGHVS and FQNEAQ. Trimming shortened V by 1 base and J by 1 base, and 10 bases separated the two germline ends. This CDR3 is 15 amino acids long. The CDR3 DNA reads TGTGCCAGCAGCTTAGAAGCAGCCATCCAAGAGACCCAGTACTTC. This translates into CASSLEAAIQETQYF.

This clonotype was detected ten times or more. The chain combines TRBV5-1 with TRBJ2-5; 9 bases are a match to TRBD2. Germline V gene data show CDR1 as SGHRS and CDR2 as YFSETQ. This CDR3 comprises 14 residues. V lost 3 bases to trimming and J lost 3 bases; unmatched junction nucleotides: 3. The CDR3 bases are TGCGCCAGCAGCTGGGGACTAGCTGAAGAGACCCAGTACTTC. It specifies CASSWGLAEETQYF.

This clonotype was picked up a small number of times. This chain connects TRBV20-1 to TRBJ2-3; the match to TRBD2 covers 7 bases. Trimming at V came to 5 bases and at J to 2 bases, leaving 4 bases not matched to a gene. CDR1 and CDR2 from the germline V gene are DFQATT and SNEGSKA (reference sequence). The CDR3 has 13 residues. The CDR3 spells CSARGGDTDTQYF. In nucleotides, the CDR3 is TGCAGTGCTCGGGGAGGGGACACAGATACGCAGTATTTT.

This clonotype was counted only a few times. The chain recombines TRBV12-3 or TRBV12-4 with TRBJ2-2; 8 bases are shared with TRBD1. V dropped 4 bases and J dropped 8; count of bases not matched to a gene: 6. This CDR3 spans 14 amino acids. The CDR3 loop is CASSSSRGQGELFF. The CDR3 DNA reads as TGTGCCAGCAGTTCTTCCAGGGGGCAGGGGGAGCTGTTTTTT.

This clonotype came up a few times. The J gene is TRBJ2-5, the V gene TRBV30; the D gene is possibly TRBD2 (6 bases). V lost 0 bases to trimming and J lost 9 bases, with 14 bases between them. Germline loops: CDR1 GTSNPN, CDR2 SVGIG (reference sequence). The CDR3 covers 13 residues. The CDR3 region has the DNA TGTGCCTGGAGTGTACACGGCGGAGGGGCCCAGTACTTC. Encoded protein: CAWSVHGGGAQYF.

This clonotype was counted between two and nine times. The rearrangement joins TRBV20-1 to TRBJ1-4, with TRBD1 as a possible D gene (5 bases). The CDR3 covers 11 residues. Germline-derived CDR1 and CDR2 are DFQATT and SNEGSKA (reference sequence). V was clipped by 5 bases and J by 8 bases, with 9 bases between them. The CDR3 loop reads CSARDREKLFF. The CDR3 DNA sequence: TGCAGTGCTCGGGACCGGGAAAAACTGTTTTTT.

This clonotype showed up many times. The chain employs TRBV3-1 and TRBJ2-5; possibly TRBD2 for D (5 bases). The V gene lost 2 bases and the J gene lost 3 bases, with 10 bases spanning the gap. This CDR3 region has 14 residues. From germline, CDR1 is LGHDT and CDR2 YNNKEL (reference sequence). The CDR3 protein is CASSQQREKETQYF. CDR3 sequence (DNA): TGTGCCAGCAGCCAACAAAGGGAGAAAGAGACCCAGTACTTC.

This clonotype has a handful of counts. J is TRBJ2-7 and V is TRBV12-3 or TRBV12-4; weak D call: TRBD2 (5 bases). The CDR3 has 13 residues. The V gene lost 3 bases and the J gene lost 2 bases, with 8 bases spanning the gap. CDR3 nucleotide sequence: TGTGCCAGCAGTTTCGGGGATACCTACGAGCAGTACGTC. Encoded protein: CASSFGDTYEQYV.

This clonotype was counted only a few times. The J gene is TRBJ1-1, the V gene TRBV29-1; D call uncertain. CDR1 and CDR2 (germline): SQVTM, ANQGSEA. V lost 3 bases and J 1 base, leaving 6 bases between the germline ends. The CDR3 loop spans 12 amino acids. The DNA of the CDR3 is TGCAGCGTTGACGGTACGAACACTGAAGCTTTCTTT. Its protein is CSVDGTNTEAFF.

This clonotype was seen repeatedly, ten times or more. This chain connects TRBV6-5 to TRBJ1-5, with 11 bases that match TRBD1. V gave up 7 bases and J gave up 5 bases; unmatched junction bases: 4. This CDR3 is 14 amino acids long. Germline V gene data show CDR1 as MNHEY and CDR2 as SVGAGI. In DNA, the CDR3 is TGTGCCAGCAAGGGACAGGGGGAGTATCAGCCCCAGCATTTT. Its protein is CASKGQGEYQPQHF.

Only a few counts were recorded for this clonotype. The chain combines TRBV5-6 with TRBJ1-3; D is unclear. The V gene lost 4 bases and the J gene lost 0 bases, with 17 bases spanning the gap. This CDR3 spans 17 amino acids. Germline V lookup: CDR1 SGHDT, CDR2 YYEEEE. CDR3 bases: TGTGCCAGCAGCAAAAAACCCGGACCGTTCTCTGGAAACACCATATATTTT. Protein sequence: CASSKKPGPFSGNTIYF.

The CDR3 DNA is TGCGCCAGCAGCCCCAGGACAGCGTCTGTAGATACGCAGTATTTT. It is translated as CASSPRTASVDTQYF. The rearrangement joins TRBV5-1 to TRBJ2-3; D might be TRBD1 (6 bases). V shed 4 bases and J shed 5 bases, with 17 bases lying between them. Germline CDR1 and CDR2: SGHRS and YFSETQ. CDR3 size: 15 residues. Looking up the rest from reference TRBV5-1 and TRBJ2-3 gives the full variable domain: KAGVTQTPRYLIKTRGQQVTLSCSPISGHRSVSWYQQTPGQGLQFLFEYFSETQRNKGNFPGRFSGRQFSNSRSEMNVSTLELGDSALYLCASSPRTASVDTQYFGPGTRLTVL.

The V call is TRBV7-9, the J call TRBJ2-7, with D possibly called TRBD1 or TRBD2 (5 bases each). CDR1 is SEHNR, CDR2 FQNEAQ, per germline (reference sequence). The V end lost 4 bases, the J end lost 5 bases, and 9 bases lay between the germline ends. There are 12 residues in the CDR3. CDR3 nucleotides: TGTGCCAGCAGCTGGGGACCCAACGAGCAGTACGTC. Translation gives CASSWGPNEQYV.

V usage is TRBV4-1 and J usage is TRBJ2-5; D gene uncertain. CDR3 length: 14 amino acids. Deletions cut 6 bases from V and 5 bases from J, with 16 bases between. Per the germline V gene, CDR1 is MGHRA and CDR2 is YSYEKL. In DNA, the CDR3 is TGCGCCAGCAGTCTTCTGATGGGCGTTGAGACCCAGTACTTC. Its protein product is CASSLLMGVETQYF.

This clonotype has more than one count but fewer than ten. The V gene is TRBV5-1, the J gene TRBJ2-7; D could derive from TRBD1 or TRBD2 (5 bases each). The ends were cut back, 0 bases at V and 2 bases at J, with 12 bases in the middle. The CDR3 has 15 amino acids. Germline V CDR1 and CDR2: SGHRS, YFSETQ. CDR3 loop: CASSLGADNTYEQYF. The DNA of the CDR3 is TGCGCCAGCAGCTTGGGAGCGGACAATACCTACGAGCAGTACTTC.

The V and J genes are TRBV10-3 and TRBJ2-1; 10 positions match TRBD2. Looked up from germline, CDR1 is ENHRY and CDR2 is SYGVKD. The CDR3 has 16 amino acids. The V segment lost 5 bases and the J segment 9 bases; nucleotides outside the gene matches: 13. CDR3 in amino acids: CAISTSGGARGSEQFF. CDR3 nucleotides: TGTGCCATCAGTACAAGCGGGGGGGCCAGGGGGAGTGAGCAGTTCTTC.

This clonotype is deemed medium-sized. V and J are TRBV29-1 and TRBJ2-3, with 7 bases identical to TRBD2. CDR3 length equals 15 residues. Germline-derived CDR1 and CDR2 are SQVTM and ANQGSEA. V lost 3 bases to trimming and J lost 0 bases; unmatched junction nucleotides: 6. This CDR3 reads CSVDHLAASTDTQYF. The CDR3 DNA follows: TGCAGCGTTGATCACCTAGCGGCTAGCACAGATACGCAGTATTTT.

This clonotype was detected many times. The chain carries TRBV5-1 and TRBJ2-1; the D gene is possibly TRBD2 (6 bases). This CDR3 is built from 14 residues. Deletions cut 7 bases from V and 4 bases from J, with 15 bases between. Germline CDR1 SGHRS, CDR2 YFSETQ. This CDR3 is CASGRRDQYNEQFF. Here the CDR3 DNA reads TGCGCCAGCGGGAGGCGGGATCAATACAATGAGCAGTTCTTC.